These 18 T cell receptor beta chains were sequenced from one sample in a study of metastatic and nonmetastatic thyroid tumors. Ahead of thyroid surgery, no patient had received treatment of any kind. TCRdb reanalyzed the PCR reads with MiXCR. The data contain 28,000 or so clones, approximately 16% of them singletons. The source material was blood. These receptors were collected from a female donor with papillary thyroid cancer or a benign thyroid nodule (not recorded which). Some clones in this sample may be carry-over from other donors' samples.

Judged by abundance, this clone is medium-sized. In DNA, the CDR3 is TGCAGTGCTAGAGCCGAGCTAGCGGGAGGGCCCTACGAGCAGTACTTC. The encoded protein is CSARAELAGGPYEQYF. The chain combines TRBV20-1 with TRBJ2-7, with 12 bases that match TRBD2. The CDR3 length is 16 residues. The J segment lost 2 bases and the V segment lost 1 base, leaving 6 bases of the junction unmatched. The germline V gene encodes CDR1 DFQATT and CDR2 SNEGSKA (reference sequence).

This clone has at least ten counts. The chain is built from TRBV28 and TRBJ2-3; TRBD1 agrees at 9 bases. Trimming cost V 5 bases and J 4 bases; bases outside gene matches: 10. Germline V gene data show CDR1 as MDHEN and CDR2 as SYDVKM. This CDR3 contains 16 residues. The CDR3, as DNA: TGTGCCAGCAGTGCCGGGACAGGGCTCGTCTCAGATACGCAGTATTTT. This gives the protein CASSAGTGLVSDTQYF.

This clone was counted many times. The chain employs TRBV6-1 and TRBJ1-1; D ambiguous. The germline gives CDR1 MNHNS, CDR2 SASEGT. This CDR3 has 13 residues. Trimming left V 3 bases short and J 8 bases short, with 13 bases between. The CDR3 sequence is CASSDVRDSEAFF. The DNA of the CDR3 is TGTGCCAGCAGTGACGTACGGGATTCGGAAGCTTTCTTT.

The genes are TRBV5-1 and TRBJ2-5; D unresolved. The CDR3 consists of 14 residues. The germline V and J ends were trimmed by 0 bases and 5 bases, with 11 bases remaining between them. Per germline, CDR1 SGHRS and CDR2 YFSETQ. For the CDR3, the DNA is TGCGCCAGCAGCTTGGTTCTAGGGTCTGAGACCCAGTACTTC. This translates into CASSLVLGSETQYF.

This clone was seen more than once but under ten times. An end of the junction differs from the germline gene, which may be a read error. The V and J genes are TRBV6-1 and TRBJ2-1; 8 positions agree with TRBD1. The CDR3 runs to 16 residues. Germline V gene data show CDR1 as MNHNS and CDR2 as SASEGT. The CDR3 DNA follows: TGTGCCAGCAGTGAAGCACTCAGGGGGCCATACAATGAGCAGTCCTTC. Amino acids: CASSEALRGPYNEQSF.

By share, this clone ranks as medium-sized. The V call is TRBV6-1, the J call TRBJ1-6, with a weak D call TRBD1 (6 bases). V was trimmed by 4 bases and J by 8 bases, leaving 12 bases between them. Germline-derived CDR1 and CDR2 are MNHNS and SASEGT. This CDR3 comprises 14 residues. CDR3 loop: CASSVQGDDSPLHF. Written as DNA, the CDR3 is TGTGCCAGCAGTGTACAGGGAGACGATTCACCCCTCCACTTT.

This clone was detected many times. This chain uses TRBV7-9 with TRBJ2-7; D is unresolved. The CDR3 runs 13 residues. Looked up from germline, CDR1 is SEHNR and CDR2 is FQNEAQ (reference sequence). Trimming took 2 bases from V and 7 from J, leaving 12 bases between them. The CDR3 coding sequence is TGTGCCAGCAGCTTATATGGAAGTAGGGAGCAGTACTTC. It is translated as CASSLYGSREQYF. The variable domain in full, completed from reference TRBV7-9 and TRBJ2-7, reads DTGVSQNPRHKITKRGQNVTFRCDPISEHNRLYWYRQTLGQGPEFLTYFQNEAQLEKSRLLSDRFSAERPKGSFSTLEIQRTEQGDSAMYLCASSLYGSREQYFGPGTRLTVT.

This clone has at least ten counts. The chain recombines TRBV3-1 with TRBJ1-4; D gene unclear. The CDR3 sequence is 13 residues long. Trimming took off 1 base at V and 5 bases at J, with 5 bases between the two ends. Germline V lookup: CDR1 LGHDT, CDR2 YNNKEL (reference sequence). CDR3 DNA: TGTGCCAGCAGCCAAGCGTTAAATGAAAAACTGTTTTTT. Its translation: CASSQALNEKLFF.

Comments on this clone: This could be a read error, since a much larger clone is one nucleotide away. The chain couples TRBV18 to TRBJ1-1; the D is unclear. Germline V gene lookup returns CDR1 KGHSH and CDR2 LQKENI. The CDR3 has 15 amino acids. The V and J ends lost 3 bases and 3 bases respectively, with 14 bases between them. This chain's CDR3 is CASSPLTKRDTEAFF. CDR3 bases: TGTGCCAGCTCACCGTTAACCAAAAGGGACACTGAAGCTTTCTTT.

Only a few counts were recorded for this clone. The genes are TRBV28 and TRBJ2-1, with 7 bases that match TRBD1. Germline CDR1 and CDR2: MDHEN and SYDVKM. The CDR3 runs 12 residues. Unmatched junction bases numbered 4, after V lost 6 bases and J lost 8 bases. The CDR3 nucleotides read TGTGCCAGCAGCCACAGGGGCCATGAGCAGTTCTTC. Translated: CASSHRGHEQFF.

Judged by abundance, this clone is medium-sized. This sequence joins TRBV6-1 and TRBJ1-2; 7 bases are shared with TRBD1. Germline V gives CDR1 MNHNS, CDR2 SASEGT. This CDR3 is 14 amino acids long. V was clipped by 1 base and J by 4 bases; unmatched bases: 3. The CDR3 bases are TGTGCCAGCAGTGAAGGCAGGGGGTTCTATGGCTACACCTTC. The encoded protein is CASSEGRGFYGYTF.

This clone was picked up a small number of times. This rearrangement joins TRBV27 to TRBJ2-7, with D maybe TRBD1 (5 bases). The CDR3 covers 15 residues. V was pared by 4 bases and J by 7 bases, with 20 bases between. The germline V gene has CDR1 MNHEY and CDR2 SMNVEV (reference sequence). The CDR3 DNA reads as TGTGCCAGCAGTTCCCTTGGGGCCCGATCTGGGGAGCAGTACTTC. The encoded protein is CASSSLGARSGEQYF.

This clone has ten or more counts. This chain joins TRBV20-1 and TRBJ2-7; weak D call: TRBD2 (6 bases). The CDR3 contains 15 residues. Trimming took 3 bases from V and 3 from J, leaving 18 bases between them. Germline loops: CDR1 DFQATT, CDR2 SNEGSKA (reference sequence). CDR3 sequence (DNA): TGCAGTGCTAGCGCGGCCGGGACTCAACTCTACGAGCAGTACTTC. This encodes CSASAAGTQLYEQYF.

This clone was seen many times. The rearrangement links TRBV27 to TRBJ2-5; a possible D gene is TRBD1 (5 bases). V lost 5 bases to trimming and J lost 4 bases, with 8 bases between them. Per germline, CDR1 MNHEY and CDR2 SMNVEV (reference sequence). The CDR3 runs to 12 residues. The chain's CDR3 is CASSPQGETQYF. CDR3 nucleotides: TGTGCCAGCAGTCCCCAGGGAGAGACCCAGTACTTC.

Regarding this clone: Since a much larger clone is just one base distant, this may be a read error. CDR3 in DNA: TGCATGCGTCGAGGGAGGGGAGAGACCCAGTACTTC. As protein: CMRRGRGETQYF. The V call is TRBV20-1, the J call TRBJ2-1, with TRBD2 matching over 7 bases. The J call may not be correct, given that the DNA end is closer to TRBJ2-5. The CDR3 has 12 amino acids. CDR1 is DFQATT, CDR2 SNEGSKA, per germline (reference sequence).

This clone was seen at least ten times. The rearrangement uses TRBV19 and TRBJ2-7; D is unclear. Trimming left V 1 base short and J 3 bases short, with 10 bases between. Per the germline V gene, CDR1 is LNHDA and CDR2 is SQIVND (reference sequence). This CDR3 spans 14 amino acids. The CDR3 nucleotides read TGTGCCAGTAGTATAGGTCCAGGCAACTACGAGCAGTACTTC. Translating it yields CASSIGPGNYEQYF. Looking up the rest from reference TRBV19 and TRBJ2-7 gives the full variable domain: DGGITQSPKYLFRKEGQNVTLSCEQNLNHDAMYWYRQDPGQGLRLIYYSQIVNDFQKGDIAEGYSVSREKKESFPLTVTSAQKNPTAFYLCASSIGPGNYEQYFGPGTRLTVT.

V usage is TRBV5-1 and J usage is TRBJ2-1, with D perhaps matching TRBD1 or TRBD2 (6 bases each). This CDR3 is 17 amino acids long. V dropped 6 bases and J dropped 0 bases, with 19 bases sitting between them. Germline-derived CDR1 and CDR2 are SGHRS and YFSETQ. CDR3 amino acids: CASKGGIVRSSYNEQFF. The DNA of the CDR3 is TGCGCCAGCAAAGGGGGGATAGTAAGAAGCTCCTACAATGAGCAGTTCTTC.

This clone turned up a few times. The chain is built from TRBV12-3 or TRBV12-4 and TRBJ2-5; TRBD1 matches 9 bases. This CDR3 region has 16 residues. The V segment lost 5 bases and the J segment 5 bases; nucleotides outside the gene matches: 12. CDR3 region: CASSQNGQGSGETQYF. CDR3 nucleotide sequence: TGTGCCAGCAGTCAAAACGGACAGGGGTCCGGGGAGACCCAGTACTTC.